The next 17 T cell receptor beta chains were all read from a single sample in a study of blood T cell repertoires in COVID-19. The repertoire was sequenced with immunoSEQ multiplex PCR; TCRdb's copy has only in-frame clones and lacks some. This sample has nearly 30,000 clones, with around 80% found just once. Source material: peripheral blood. Receptor source: a woman in her 70s with acute or convalescent COVID-19.

CDR3: CASSSDRGQPQHF. The CDR3, as DNA: TGTGCCAGCAGCTCGGACAGGGGTCAGCCCCAGCATTTT. V usage is TRBV7-3 and J usage is TRBJ1-5; TRBD1 matches at 9 bases. V lost 4 bases, J lost 6 bases, and 1 base stayed unmatched. The length of the CDR3 is 13 residues. The germline CDR1 and CDR2 sequences are SGHTA and FQGTGA. The full variable domain, with the rest looked up from reference TRBV7-3 and TRBJ1-5, is GAGVSQTPSNKVTEKGKYVELRCDPISGHTALYWYRQSLGQGPEFLIYFQGTGAADDSGLPNDRFFAVRPEGSVSTLKIQRTERGDSAVYLCASSSDRGQPQHFGDGTRLSIL.

This sequence joins TRBV4-2 and TRBJ1-1, with D perhaps matching TRBD1 (6 bases). The germline V gene encodes CDR1 LGHNA and CDR2 YNFKEQ. CDR3 size: 15 residues. V gave up 2 bases and J gave up 2 bases, with 12 bases separating them. CDR3 bases: TGTGCCAGCAGCCAAAGATTAGGGGGTAACACTGAAGCTTTCTTT. Its protein is CASSQRLGGNTEAFF.

The rearrangement uses TRBV4-1 and TRBJ2-2, with 7 bases matching TRBD2. V trimming: 2 bases; J trimming: 5 bases; junction bases outside the gene matches: 11. This CDR3 contains 17 residues. Germline V CDR1 and CDR2: MGHRA, YSYEKL. This chain's CDR3 is CASSQPPSGISTGELFF. CDR3 sequence (DNA): TGCGCCAGCAGCCAACCCCCGAGCGGGATCTCAACCGGGGAGCTGTTTTTT.

The chain has TRBV29-1 and TRBJ2-7, with TRBD1 matching over 7 bases. The germline gives CDR1 SQVTM, CDR2 ANQGSEA. The CDR3 is made up of 12 amino acids. Germline trimming cut 4 bases from V and 2 bases from J; bases unmatched to any gene: 2. The CDR3 region has the DNA TGCAGCGTTGGACAGGGAACCTACGAGCAGTACTTC. Translating gives CSVGQGTYEQYF.

The V call is TRBV7-8, the J call TRBJ2-1, with 7 bases lining up with TRBD2. Germline V gene lookup returns CDR1 SGHVS and CDR2 FQNEAQ. This CDR3 comprises 16 residues. The V gene end was trimmed by 1 base and the J gene end by 3 bases; junction bases not matched to a gene: 6. The CDR3 DNA reads as TGTGCCAGCAGCTTAGTAGCGGGCGAGCTCTACAATGAGCAGTTCTTC. Translating gives CASSLVAGELYNEQFF. The whole variable domain, filled in from reference TRBV7-8 and TRBJ2-1, reads GAGVSQSPRYKVAKRGQDVALRCDPISGHVSLFWYQQALGQGPEFLTYFQNEAQLDKSGLPSDRFFAERPEGSVSTLKIQRTQQEDSAVYLCASSLVAGELYNEQFFGPGTRLTVL.

The V and J genes are TRBV18 and TRBJ2-1, with 14 bases aligning to TRBD2. This CDR3 spans 16 amino acids. Trimming cost V 5 bases and J 7 bases; bases outside gene matches: 7. Looked up from germline, CDR1 is KGHSH and CDR2 is LQKENI. This CDR3 is CASSTTGTSGSNEQFF. In DNA form, the CDR3 reads TGTGCCAGCTCAACAACCGGGACTAGCGGGAGTAATGAGCAGTTCTTC.

This clone showed up just once. The chain has TRBV5-5 and TRBJ2-2; TRBD2 matches 7 bases. The CDR3 loop spans 16 amino acids. Germline loops: CDR1 SGHKS, CDR2 YYEKEE (reference sequence). V was clipped by 1 base and J by 7 bases; unmatched bases: 10. CDR3 DNA sequence: TGTGCCAGCAGCTTGAATAGCGGGTCCGGGGGCGGGGAGCTGTTTTTT. It yields the protein CASSLNSGSGGGELFF.

The chain is built from TRBV6-6 and TRBJ2-1; 11 bases align to TRBD2. The CDR3 extends over 15 amino acids. V was clipped by 5 bases and J by 9 bases; unmatched bases: 9. Germline lookup yields CDR1 MNHNY and CDR2 SVGAGI (reference sequence). DNA for the CDR3: TGTGCCAGCAGTCCCGGGACTAGCGGTGGGGGTGAGCAGTTCTTC. Translation gives CASSPGTSGGGEQFF.

The chain uses TRBV7-3 and TRBJ2-1, with 12 bases that match TRBD2. Germline V gene lookup returns CDR1 SGHTA and CDR2 FQGTGA. The CDR3 has 16 residues. V gave up 5 bases and J gave up 2 bases; unmatched junction bases: 4. The CDR3 nucleotides read TGTGCCAGCAGCCCTCGGACTAGCGGGACCTACAATGAGCAGTTCTTC. As protein: CASSPRTSGTYNEQFF.

In this sample, this clone turned up once. The chain joins TRBV6-5 to TRBJ2-2; D gene uncertain. Germline V gene lookup returns CDR1 MNHEY and CDR2 SVGAGI. The CDR3 spans 11 residues. V was pared by 8 bases and J by 7 bases, with 8 bases between. CDR3 loop: CASSGGGELFF. For the CDR3, the DNA is TGTGCCAGCTCTGGCGGCGGGGAGCTGTTTTTT.

The chain couples TRBV4-3 to TRBJ2-3; weak D call: TRBD1 (5 bases). This CDR3 comprises 14 residues. V lost 0 bases to trimming and J lost 5 bases, with 9 bases between them. Per germline, CDR1 LGHNA and CDR2 YSLEER. The CDR3 loop reads CASSQETAGDTQYF. The CDR3 DNA follows: TGCGCCAGCAGCCAAGAGACAGCCGGAGATACGCAGTATTTT.

The gene calls are TRBV11-3 and TRBJ2-2, with 9 bases that match TRBD1. This CDR3 contains 14 residues. Trimming at V came to 4 bases and at J to 6 bases, leaving 3 bases not matched to a gene. Germline V gives CDR1 SGHNT, CDR2 YENEEA. The CDR3 bases are TGTGCCAGCAGCTCCGGGACAGGGCCCGGGGAGCTGTTTTTT. The encoded protein is CASSSGTGPGELFF.

The chain joins TRBV6-5 to TRBJ1-5; 9 positions match TRBD1. Germline loops: CDR1 MNHEY, CDR2 SVGAGI. The CDR3 has 15 amino acids. With 5 bases clipped from V and 2 bases from J, the junction kept 4 bases outside the gene matches. This chain's CDR3 is CASSQQGAGNQPQHF. The CDR3 region has the DNA TGTGCCAGCAGTCAACAGGGGGCCGGCAATCAGCCCCAGCATTTT.

The rearrangement joins TRBV27 to TRBJ1-2, with D maybe TRBD1 (5 bases). The germline V gene has CDR1 MNHEY and CDR2 SMNVEV (reference sequence). This CDR3 is 15 amino acids long. With 0 bases removed from V and 1 base from J, the gap between germline ends came to 9 bases. The CDR3 protein is CASSLSTGVNYGYTF. CDR3 coding DNA: TGTGCCAGCAGTTTATCTACAGGCGTTAACTATGGCTACACCTTC.

The chain couples TRBV7-2 to TRBJ2-7; 8 nucleotides match TRBD1. The ends lost 5 bases at V and 0 bases at J; junction bases unmatched: 6. In germline, CDR1 is SGHTA, CDR2 FQGNSA. CDR3 length: 15 amino acids. CDR3 in amino acids: CASSPGGGSSYEQYF. In DNA form, the CDR3 reads TGTGCCAGCAGCCCAGGGGGCGGTAGCTCCTACGAGCAGTACTTC. Variable domain in full (rest from reference TRBV7-2 and TRBJ2-7): GAGVSQSPSNKVTEKGKDVELRCDPISGHTALYWYRQSLGQGLEFLIYFQGNSAPDKSGLPSDRFSAERTGGSVSTLTIQRTQQEDSAVYLCASSPGGGSSYEQYFGPGTRLTVT.

The V and J genes are TRBV19 and TRBJ2-5, with 8 bases fitting TRBD2. CDR1 LNHDA and CDR2 SQIVND come from the germline V gene (reference sequence). The CDR3 has 15 residues. The V gene end was trimmed by 1 base and the J gene end by 2 bases; junction bases not matched to a gene: 3. CDR3 loop: CASSIGREVQETQYF. The CDR3 nucleotides are TGTGCCAGTAGTATAGGGCGGGAGGTACAAGAGACCCAGTACTTC.

This clone was counted between two and nine times. V and J are TRBV28 and TRBJ2-1; tentative D call: TRBD2 (6 bases). Trimming shortened V by 4 bases and J by 0 bases, and 13 bases separated the two germline ends. CDR3 length equals 16 residues. Germline CDR1 and CDR2: MDHEN and SYDVKM. The CDR3 sequence: CASSSLTSRSYNEQFF. The CDR3 nucleotides read TGTGCCAGCAGTTCCCTAACTAGCCGCTCCTACAATGAGCAGTTCTTC.